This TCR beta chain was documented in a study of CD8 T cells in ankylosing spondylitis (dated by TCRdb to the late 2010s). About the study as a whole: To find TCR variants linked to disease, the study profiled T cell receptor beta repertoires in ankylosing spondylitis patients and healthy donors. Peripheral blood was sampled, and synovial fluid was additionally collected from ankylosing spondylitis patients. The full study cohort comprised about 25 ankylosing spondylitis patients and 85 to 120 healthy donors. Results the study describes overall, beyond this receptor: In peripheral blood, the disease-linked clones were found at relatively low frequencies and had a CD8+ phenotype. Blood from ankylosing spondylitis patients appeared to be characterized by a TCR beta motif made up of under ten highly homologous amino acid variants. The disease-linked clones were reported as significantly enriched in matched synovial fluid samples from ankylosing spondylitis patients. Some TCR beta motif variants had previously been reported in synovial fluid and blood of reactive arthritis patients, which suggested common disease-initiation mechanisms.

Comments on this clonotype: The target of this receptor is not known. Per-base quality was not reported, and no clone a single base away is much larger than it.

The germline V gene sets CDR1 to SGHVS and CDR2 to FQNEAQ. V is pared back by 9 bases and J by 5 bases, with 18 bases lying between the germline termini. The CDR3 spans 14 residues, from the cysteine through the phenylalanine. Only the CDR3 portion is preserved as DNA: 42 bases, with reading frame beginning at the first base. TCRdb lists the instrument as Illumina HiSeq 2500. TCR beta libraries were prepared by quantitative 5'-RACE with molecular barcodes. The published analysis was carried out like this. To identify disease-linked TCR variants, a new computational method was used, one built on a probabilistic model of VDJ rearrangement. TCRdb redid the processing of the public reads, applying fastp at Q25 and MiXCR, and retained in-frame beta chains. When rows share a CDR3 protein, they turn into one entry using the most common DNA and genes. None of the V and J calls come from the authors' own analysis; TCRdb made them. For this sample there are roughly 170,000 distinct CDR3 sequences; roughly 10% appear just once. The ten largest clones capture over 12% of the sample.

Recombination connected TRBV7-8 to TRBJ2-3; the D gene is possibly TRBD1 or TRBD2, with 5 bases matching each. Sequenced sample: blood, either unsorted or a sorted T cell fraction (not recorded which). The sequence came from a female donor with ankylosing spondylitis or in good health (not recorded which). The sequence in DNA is TGTGCCAGTAGCCCCGGGGCTGCTGGAGATACGCAGTATTTT. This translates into CASSPGAAGDTQYF.